These 23 T cell receptor beta chains came from one sample sequenced in a study of identical twins. Each CDR3 protein gets one entry after TCRdb re-called the 5' RACE reads with MiXCR. Of about 210,000 distinct CDR3 sequences listed, around 9.6% were seen once; the top ten hold about 5.2%. The sequenced sample consisted of memory (CD45RO+) T cells sorted from blood. These receptors were taken from a woman between 18 and 30 years old in good health.

This clonotype was recorded only once. This chain links TRBV6-1 with TRBJ2-5; 11 bases match TRBD1. Trimming took 5 bases from V and 4 from J; bases not matched to a gene: 6. The CDR3 runs 15 residues. Per germline, CDR1 MNHNS and CDR2 SASEGT. The CDR3 sequence is CASSPRTGGLETQYF. CDR3 bases: TGTGCCAGCAGTCCCCGGACAGGGGGCTTAGAGACCCAGTACTTC.

This clonotype occurred a few times. The chain employs TRBV12-3 or TRBV12-4 and TRBJ2-2; D ambiguous. The CDR3 covers 15 residues. Trimming took off 7 bases at V and 2 bases at J, with 14 bases between the two ends. CDR3 residues: CASTYSDRNTGELFF. CDR3 nucleotides: TGTGCCAGCACCTACAGTGACCGTAACACCGGGGAGCTGTTTTTT.

This clonotype came up once. The chain employs TRBV5-4 and TRBJ2-3; TRBD1 is a possible D gene (6 bases). This CDR3 has 15 residues. The ends were cut back, 4 bases at V and 2 bases at J, with 14 bases in the middle. Germline V lookup: CDR1 SGHNT, CDR2 YYREEE (reference sequence). The CDR3 coding sequence is TGTGCCAGCAGCCAGGACAGTAGCTCCACAGATACGCAGTATTTT. Its translation is CASSQDSSSTDTQYF.

In its sample, this clonotype was seen a few times. The rearrangement links TRBV12-3 or TRBV12-4 to TRBJ1-1, with D possibly TRBD1 on 5 matching bases. This CDR3 spans 17 amino acids. The V end was cut by 1 base, the J end by 6 bases, with 21 bases between. Written as DNA, the CDR3 is TGTGCCAGCAGTTTAGTCTTGGGATGGGGGGGTAGCCCTGAAGCTTTCTTT. Translating gives CASSLVLGWGGSPEAFF.

In this sample, this clonotype turned up a few times. The rearrangement joins TRBV7-6 to TRBJ2-1; D may be TRBD1 (6 bases). Per germline, CDR1 SGHVS and CDR2 FNYEAQ. V was pared by 5 bases and J by 7 bases, with 15 bases between. This CDR3 spans 14 amino acids. CDR3 sequence: CASSPVSGENEQFF. In DNA, the CDR3 is TGTGCCAGCAGCCCCGTTTCAGGGGAGAATGAGCAGTTCTTC.

The genes are TRBV9 and TRBJ2-3, with D perhaps TRBD2 (6 bases). The germline CDR1 and CDR2 sequences are SGDLS and YYNGEE. The CDR3 consists of 17 residues. Trimming removed 4 bases from V and 2 bases from J, with 20 bases in between. In DNA form, the CDR3 reads TGTGCCAGCAGCCCGGCCGGTGGTAGCGGCAACACAGATACGCAGTATTTT. Amino acids: CASSPAGGSGNTDTQYF.

The chain recombines TRBV21-1 with TRBJ2-2. TRBV21-1 constitutes a pseudogene. CDR3 length: 15 residues. Here the CDR3 DNA reads TGTGCCAGCAGCACCTGGACGGCGAGCACCGGGGAGCTGTTTTTT. As protein: CASSTWTASTGELFF.

This clonotype has at least ten counts. In DNA form, the CDR3 reads TGCGCCAGCAGCTTGGGGGACAATCGCGAGCAGTACTTC. It encodes CASSLGDNREQYF. The chain recombines TRBV5-1 with TRBJ2-7; perhaps TRBD1 as D (6 bases). This CDR3 is built from 13 residues. Germline CDR1 SGHRS, CDR2 YFSETQ. Trimming left V 0 bases short and J 6 bases short, with 10 bases between.

This clonotype was seen a handful of times. The CDR3 bases are TGCAGCGTCCAAGGACAGGATGAAAAACTGTTTTTT. Translated, it gives CSVQGQDEKLFF. This chain uses TRBV29-1 with TRBJ1-4, with TRBD1 matching 7 bases. Looked up from germline, CDR1 is SQVTM and CDR2 is ANQGSEA. V was clipped by 6 bases and J by 6 bases; unmatched bases: 4. CDR3 length: 12 amino acids.

The V call is TRBV20-1, the J call TRBJ1-2; no clear D gene. The CDR3 spans 12 residues. CDR1 DFQATT and CDR2 SNEGSKA come from the germline V gene (reference sequence). V gave up 5 bases and J gave up 8 bases, with 15 bases separating them. This CDR3 is CSARPTEVGYTF. As DNA, the CDR3 is TGCAGTGCTCGTCCGACTGAGGTCGGCTACACCTTC.

Notes on this clonotype: An end of the junction differs from the germline gene, which may be a read error. The rearrangement joins TRBV9 to TRBJ1-1; 8 nucleotides agree with TRBD1. The germline V gene has CDR1 SGDLS and CDR2 YYNGEE. CDR3 length equals 16 residues. The CDR3 protein is CASSVVPQGADTEAFF. The CDR3 DNA reads as TGTGCCAGCAGCGTAGTTCCCCAGGGGGCGGACACGGAAGCTTTCTTT.

The rearrangement joins TRBV18 to TRBJ1-2; TRBD1 matches 8 bases. The junction had 4 bases not matched to a gene; V was cut back by 0 bases and J by 4 bases. Germline-derived CDR1 and CDR2 are KGHSH and LQKENI. This CDR3 has 15 residues. CDR3 loop: CASSPPGQGRYGYTF. The CDR3 bases are TGTGCCAGCTCACCACCCGGACAGGGACGCTATGGCTACACCTTC.

This clonotype was counted between two and nine times. The J gene is TRBJ1-1, the V gene TRBV20-1; D is undetermined. Germline CDR1 DFQATT, CDR2 SNEGSKA (reference sequence). This CDR3 region has 13 residues. The CDR3 coding sequence is TGCAGCCCTAGCGAACACTTGAACACTGAAGCTTTCTTT. This gives the protein CSPSEHLNTEAFF.

This clonotype appeared a few times. The chain links TRBV12-3 or TRBV12-4 to TRBJ1-2, with D uncertain. The V end lost 6 bases, the J end lost 0 bases, and 8 bases lay between the germline ends. The CDR3 has 13 residues. The CDR3 DNA reads TGTGCCAGCAGCTATCAAGCTAACTATGGCTACACCTTC. It translates to CASSYQANYGYTF.

This clonotype was observed at least ten times. The CDR3 DNA follows: TGCGCCAGCAGCCTCCGGACAGGGGACACTGAAGCTTTCTTT. Amino acid sequence: CASSLRTGDTEAFF. This chain uses TRBV4-3 with TRBJ1-1; TRBD1 aligns across 9 bases. V lost 4 bases, J lost 3 bases, and 3 bases stayed unmatched. CDR3 size: 14 residues. Per the germline V gene, CDR1 is LGHNA and CDR2 is YSLEER.

This clonotype appeared many times. The chain uses TRBV15 and TRBJ1-6; 7 bases map to TRBD1. The CDR3 consists of 16 residues. With V trimmed by 4 bases and J by 7 bases, 10 bases remained unmatched. Germline V gene lookup returns CDR1 LNHNV and CDR2 YYDKDF (reference sequence). The chain's CDR3 is CATSKSPGQLNSPLHF. The DNA of the CDR3 is TGTGCCACCAGCAAGAGTCCGGGACAGCTCAATTCACCCCTCCACTTT.

In this sample, this clonotype turned up many times. This rearrangement joins TRBV11-2 to TRBJ2-3; 7 bases are shared with TRBD2. Germline V lookup: CDR1 SGHAT, CDR2 FQNNGV. The CDR3 sequence is 20 residues long. V lost 6 bases to trimming and J lost 2 bases; unmatched junction nucleotides: 23. The CDR3, as DNA: TGTGCCAGCAGATCACGGGTGGAGCGGGGAGGGTCTCGAGCCACAGATACGCAGTATTTT. Its translation: CASRSRVERGGSRATDTQYF.

CDR3 in amino acids: CASSQELAGGLSTDTQYF. Written as DNA, the CDR3 is TGTGCCAGCAGCCAAGAACTAGCGGGGGGCCTCTCCACAGATACGCAGTATTTT. The chain combines TRBV4-2 with TRBJ2-3; TRBD2 agrees at 12 bases. The CDR3 totals 18 residues. V trimming: 0 bases; J trimming: 2 bases; junction bases outside the gene matches: 6. Germline CDR1 and CDR2: LGHNA and YNFKEQ.

This chain joins TRBV4-1 and TRBJ2-5; 9 positions agree with TRBD2. V trimming: 4 bases; J trimming: 2 bases; junction bases outside the gene matches: 5. The CDR3 extends over 15 amino acids. Germline V gene sequence: CDR1 MGHRA, CDR2 YSYEKL. The CDR3 region is CASSPGTSFQETQYF. DNA of the CDR3: TGCGCCAGCAGCCCAGGGACTAGCTTTCAAGAGACCCAGTACTTC.

In its sample, this clonotype was seen a few times. The V and J genes are TRBV7-8 and TRBJ2-1, with D unclear. In germline, CDR1 is SGHVS, CDR2 FQNEAQ. The CDR3 extends over 17 amino acids. Trimming removed 0 bases at V and 3 bases at J, with 15 bases between. CDR3 sequence: CASSLAPGQSFYNEQFF. CDR3 DNA: TGTGCCAGCAGCTTAGCCCCTGGCCAGTCCTTCTACAATGAGCAGTTCTTC.

The rearrangement links TRBV3-1 to TRBJ2-7, with D possibly TRBD1 on 5 matching bases. Germline CDR1 LGHDT, CDR2 YNNKEL (reference sequence). CDR3 size: 12 residues. The V end lost 4 bases, the J end lost 6 bases, and 10 bases lay between the germline ends. This CDR3 is CASSPRVGEQYF. CDR3 in DNA: TGTGCCAGCAGCCCCAGGGTTGGCGAGCAGTACTTC.

CDR3 coding DNA: TGTGCCAGCAGTTACCCAGATACGCAGTATTTT. It is translated as CASSYPDTQYF. The chain has TRBV6-2 or TRBV6-3 and TRBJ2-3; D gene ambiguous. Germline assignment: CDR1 MNHEY and CDR2 SVGEGT. V shed 2 bases and J shed 4 bases, with 1 base lying between them. The CDR3 runs to 11 residues.

V is TRBV5-1 and J is TRBJ2-3; 8 bases agree with TRBD2. The CDR3 is 14 residues long. Germline CDR1 is SGHRS and CDR2 is YFSETQ. Unmatched junction bases numbered 5, after V lost 4 bases and J lost 4 bases. CDR3 in amino acids: CASSPGTSSDTQYF. In nucleotides, the CDR3 is TGCGCCAGCAGCCCCGGGACTAGTTCAGATACGCAGTATTTT.